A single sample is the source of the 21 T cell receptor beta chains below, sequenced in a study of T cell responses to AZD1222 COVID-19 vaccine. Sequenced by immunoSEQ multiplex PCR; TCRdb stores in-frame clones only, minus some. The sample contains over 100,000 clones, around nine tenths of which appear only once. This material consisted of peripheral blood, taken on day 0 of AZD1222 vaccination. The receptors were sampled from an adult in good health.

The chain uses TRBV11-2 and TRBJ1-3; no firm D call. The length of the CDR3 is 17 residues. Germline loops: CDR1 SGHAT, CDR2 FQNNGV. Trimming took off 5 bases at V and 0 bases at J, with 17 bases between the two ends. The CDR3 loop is CASSRITWTRSGNTIYF. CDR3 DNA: TGTGCCAGCAGCCGAATAACTTGGACCCGCTCTGGAAACACCATATATTTT.

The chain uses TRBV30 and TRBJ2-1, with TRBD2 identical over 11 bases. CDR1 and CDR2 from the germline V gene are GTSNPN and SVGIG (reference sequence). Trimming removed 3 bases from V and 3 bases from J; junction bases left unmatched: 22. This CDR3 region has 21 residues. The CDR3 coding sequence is TGTGCCTGGAGAGGAGGGTCCCGGGGGACTAGCGGAAACTTCAACTACAATGAGCAGTTCTTC. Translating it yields CAWRGGSRGTSGNFNYNEQFF.

CDR3: CASSLGPSAPSDEQFF. CDR3 in DNA: TGTGCCAGCAGCTTAGGCCCCAGTGCCCCCTCCGATGAGCAGTTCTTC. The rearrangement uses TRBV11-3 and TRBJ2-1; D unclear. Trimming removed 1 base at V and 8 bases at J, with 18 bases between. The germline V gene has CDR1 SGHNT and CDR2 YENEEA. CDR3 length: 16 residues.

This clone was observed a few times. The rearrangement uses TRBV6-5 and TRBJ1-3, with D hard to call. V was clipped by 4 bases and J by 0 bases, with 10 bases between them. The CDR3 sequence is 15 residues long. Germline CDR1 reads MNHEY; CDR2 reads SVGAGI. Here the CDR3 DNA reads TGTGCCAGCAGTTGGACGCCCGTCTCTGGAAACACCATATATTTT. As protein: CASSWTPVSGNTIYF.

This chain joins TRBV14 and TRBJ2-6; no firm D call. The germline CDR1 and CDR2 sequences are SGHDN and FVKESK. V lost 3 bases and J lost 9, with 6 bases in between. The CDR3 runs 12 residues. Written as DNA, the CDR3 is TGTGCCAGCAGCCACGACGACAACGTCCTGACTTTC. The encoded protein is CASSHDDNVLTF. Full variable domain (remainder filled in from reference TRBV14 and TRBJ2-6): EAGVTQFPSHSVIEKGQTVTLRCDPISGHDNLYWYRRVMGKEIKFLLHFVKESKQDESGMPNNRFLAERTGGTYSTLKVQPAELEDSGVYFCASSHDDNVLTFGAGSRLTVL.

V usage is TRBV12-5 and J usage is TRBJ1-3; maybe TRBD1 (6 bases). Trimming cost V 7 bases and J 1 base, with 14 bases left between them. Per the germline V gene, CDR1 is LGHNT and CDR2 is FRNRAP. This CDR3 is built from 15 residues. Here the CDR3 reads CASVMDRQSGNTIYF. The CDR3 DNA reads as TGTGCTAGTGTTATGGACAGACAATCTGGAAACACCATATATTTT.

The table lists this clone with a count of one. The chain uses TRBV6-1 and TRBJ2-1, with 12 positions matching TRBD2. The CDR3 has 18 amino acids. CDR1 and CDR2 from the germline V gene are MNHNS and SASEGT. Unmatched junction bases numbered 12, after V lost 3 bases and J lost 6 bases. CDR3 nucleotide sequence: TGTGCCAGCAGTGAGTTCCTCCCGGGACTAGCGGGCAGCAATGAGCAGTTCTTC. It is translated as CASSEFLPGLAGSNEQFF.

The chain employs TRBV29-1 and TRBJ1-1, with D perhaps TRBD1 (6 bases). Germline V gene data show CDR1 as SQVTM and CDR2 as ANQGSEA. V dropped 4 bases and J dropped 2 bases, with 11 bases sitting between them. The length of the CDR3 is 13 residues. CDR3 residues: CSVATGTNTEAFF. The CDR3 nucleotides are TGCAGCGTTGCTACAGGGACTAACACTGAAGCTTTCTTT.

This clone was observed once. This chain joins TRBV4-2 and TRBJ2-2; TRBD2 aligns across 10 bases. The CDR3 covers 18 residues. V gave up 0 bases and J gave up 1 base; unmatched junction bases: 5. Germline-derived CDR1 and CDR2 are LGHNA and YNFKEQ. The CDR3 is CASSQDWVAGGNTGELFF. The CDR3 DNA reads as TGTGCCAGCAGCCAAGATTGGGTAGCGGGGGGGAACACCGGGGAGCTGTTTTTT.

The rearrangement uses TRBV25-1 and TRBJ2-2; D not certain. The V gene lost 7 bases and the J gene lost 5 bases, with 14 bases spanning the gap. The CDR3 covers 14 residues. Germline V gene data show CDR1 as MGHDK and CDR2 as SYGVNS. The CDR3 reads CASTQMMGTGELFF. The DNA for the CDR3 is TGTGCCAGCACTCAGATGATGGGAACCGGGGAGCTGTTTTTT. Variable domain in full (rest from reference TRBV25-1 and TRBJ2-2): EADIYQTPRYLVIGTGKKITLECSQTMGHDKMYWYQQDPGMELHLIHYSYGVNSTEKGDLSSESTVSRIRTEHFPLTLESARPSHTSQYLCASTQMMGTGELFFGEGSRLTVL.

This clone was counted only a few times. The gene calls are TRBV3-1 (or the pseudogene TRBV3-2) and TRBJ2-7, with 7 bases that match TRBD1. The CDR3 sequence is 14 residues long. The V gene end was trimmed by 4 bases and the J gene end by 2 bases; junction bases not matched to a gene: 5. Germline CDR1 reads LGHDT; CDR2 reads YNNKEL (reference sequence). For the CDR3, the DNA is TGTGCCAGCAGCCCGACAGGGACAACCTACGAGCAGTACTTC. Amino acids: CASSPTGTTYEQYF.

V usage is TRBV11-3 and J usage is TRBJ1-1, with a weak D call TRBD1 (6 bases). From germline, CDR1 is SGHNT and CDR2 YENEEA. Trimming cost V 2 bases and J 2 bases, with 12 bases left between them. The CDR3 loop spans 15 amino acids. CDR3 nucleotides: TGTGCCAGCAGCTTATATTCCAGGGGTAACACTGAAGCTTTCTTT. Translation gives CASSLYSRGNTEAFF.

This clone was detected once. CDR3 sequence reads: CASSYDRGRQPQHF. DNA for the CDR3: TGTGCCAGCAGTTACGACAGGGGACGCCAGCCCCAGCATTTT. V gene TRBV6-2 or TRBV6-3 combines with J gene TRBJ1-5, with 8 bases lining up with TRBD1. The V gene end was trimmed by 2 bases and the J gene end by 7 bases; junction bases not matched to a gene: 4. The CDR3 consists of 14 residues. CDR1 and CDR2 (germline): MNHEY, SVGEGT.

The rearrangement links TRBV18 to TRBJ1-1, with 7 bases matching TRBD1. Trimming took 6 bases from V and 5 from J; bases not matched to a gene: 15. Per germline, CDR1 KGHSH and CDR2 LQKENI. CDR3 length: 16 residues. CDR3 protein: CASSLRQGGMRTEAFF. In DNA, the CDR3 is TGTGCCAGCTCTCTACGACAGGGCGGGATGAGGACTGAAGCTTTCTTT.

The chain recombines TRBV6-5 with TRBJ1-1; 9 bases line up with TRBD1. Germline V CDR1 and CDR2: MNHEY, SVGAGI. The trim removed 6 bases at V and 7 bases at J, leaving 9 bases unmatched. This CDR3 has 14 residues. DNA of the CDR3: TGTGCCAGCAGCCAGGACAGGGGAGTAGTTGAAGCTTTCTTT. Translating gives CASSQDRGVVEAFF.

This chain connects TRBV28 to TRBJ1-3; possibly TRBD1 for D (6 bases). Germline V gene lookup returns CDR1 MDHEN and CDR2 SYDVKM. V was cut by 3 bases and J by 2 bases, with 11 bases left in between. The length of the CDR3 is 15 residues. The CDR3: CASSFSWGPGNTIYF. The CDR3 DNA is TGTGCCAGCAGTTTCTCCTGGGGGCCTGGAAACACCATATATTTT.

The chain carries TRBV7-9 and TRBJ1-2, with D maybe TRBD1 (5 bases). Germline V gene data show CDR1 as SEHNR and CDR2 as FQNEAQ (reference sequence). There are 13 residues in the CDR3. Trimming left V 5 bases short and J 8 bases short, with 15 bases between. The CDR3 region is CASSPGTAWGYTF. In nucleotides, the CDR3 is TGTGCCAGCAGCCCAGGGACGGCTTGGGGCTACACCTTC.

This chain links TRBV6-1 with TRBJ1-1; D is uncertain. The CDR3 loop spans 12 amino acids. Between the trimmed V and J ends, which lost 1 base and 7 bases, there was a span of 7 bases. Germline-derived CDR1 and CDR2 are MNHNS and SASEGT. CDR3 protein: CASSEGVIEAFF. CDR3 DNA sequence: TGTGCCAGCAGTGAAGGAGTGATTGAAGCTTTCTTT.

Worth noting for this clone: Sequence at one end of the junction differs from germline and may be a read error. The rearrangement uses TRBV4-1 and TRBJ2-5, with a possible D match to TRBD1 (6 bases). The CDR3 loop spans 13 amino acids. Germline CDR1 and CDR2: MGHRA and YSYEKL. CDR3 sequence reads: CASSAQGQETQHF. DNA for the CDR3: TGCGCCAGCAGCGCACAGGGACAAGAGACCCAGCACTTC.

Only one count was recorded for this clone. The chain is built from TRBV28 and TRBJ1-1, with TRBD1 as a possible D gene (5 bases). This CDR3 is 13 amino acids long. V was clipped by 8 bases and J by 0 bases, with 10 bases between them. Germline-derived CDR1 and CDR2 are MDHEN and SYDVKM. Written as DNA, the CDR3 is TGTGCCAGCCGGGGGACCCTGAACACTGAAGCTTTCTTT. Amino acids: CASRGTLNTEAFF. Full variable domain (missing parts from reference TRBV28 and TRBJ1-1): DVKVTQSSRYLVKRTGEKVFLECVQDMDHENMFWYRQDPGLGLRLIYFSYDVKMKEKGDIPEGYSVSREKKERFSLILESASTNQTSMYLCASRGTLNTEAFFGQGTRLTVV.

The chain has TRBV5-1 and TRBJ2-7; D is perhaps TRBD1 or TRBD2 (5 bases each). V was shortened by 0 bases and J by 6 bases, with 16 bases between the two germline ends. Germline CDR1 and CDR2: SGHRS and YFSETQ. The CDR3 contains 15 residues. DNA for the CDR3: TGCGCCAGCAGCTTGGCCGGGGCAGGGACCAGCGAGCAGTACTTC. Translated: CASSLAGAGTSEQYF. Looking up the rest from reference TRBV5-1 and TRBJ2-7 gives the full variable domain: KAGVTQTPRYLIKTRGQQVTLSCSPISGHRSVSWYQQTPGQGLQFLFEYFSETQRNKGNFPGRFSGRQFSNSRSEMNVSTLELGDSALYLCASSLAGAGTSEQYFGPGTRLTVT.